The clone carrying this T cell receptor beta chain appeared once. This entry belongs to a study of blood T cell repertoires in COVID-19. Study in general: Samples taken during acute and convalescent COVID-19 were collected in the United States, Italy and Spain.

The germline CDR1 and CDR2 sequences are MNHEY and SVGAGI. This CDR3 spans 15 amino acids. With 0 bases removed from V and 2 bases from J, the gap between germline ends came to 8 bases. As processed by the authors: Reference gene primer amplification gave estimated nucleated cell counts. Assay used: immunoSEQ multiplex PCR; TCRdb lists only in-frame clones, some missing. That table furnishes V, J and clone size, whereas the DNA furnished D and trimming. The sample lists approximately 74,000 clones; approximately 86% were seen once. Material for sequencing was peripheral blood. The chain uses TRBV6-5 and TRBJ1-3; D gene uncertain. The clonotype comes from a woman aged 60-75 years with acute or convalescent COVID-19. The CDR3 sequence: CASSYSTGTGNTIYF. The DNA for the CDR3 is TGTGCCAGCAGTTACTCGACGGGTACTGGAAACACCATATATTTT.